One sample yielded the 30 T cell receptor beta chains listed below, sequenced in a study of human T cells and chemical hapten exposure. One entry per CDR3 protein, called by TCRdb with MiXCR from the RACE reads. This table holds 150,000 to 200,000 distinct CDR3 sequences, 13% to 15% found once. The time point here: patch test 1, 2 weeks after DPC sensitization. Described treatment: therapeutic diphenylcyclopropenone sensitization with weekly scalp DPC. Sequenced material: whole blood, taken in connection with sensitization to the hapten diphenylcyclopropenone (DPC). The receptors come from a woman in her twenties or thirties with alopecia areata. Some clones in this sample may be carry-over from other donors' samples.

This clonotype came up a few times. For the CDR3, the DNA is TGTGCCAGCAGTCTTTTCTGGGAGGGGAGCGAGCAGTACTTC. This translates into CASSLFWEGSEQYF. The V call is TRBV12-3 or TRBV12-4, the J call TRBJ2-7, with 7 bases matching TRBD2. Unmatched junction bases numbered 10, after V lost 5 bases and J lost 6 bases. The CDR3 contains 14 residues.

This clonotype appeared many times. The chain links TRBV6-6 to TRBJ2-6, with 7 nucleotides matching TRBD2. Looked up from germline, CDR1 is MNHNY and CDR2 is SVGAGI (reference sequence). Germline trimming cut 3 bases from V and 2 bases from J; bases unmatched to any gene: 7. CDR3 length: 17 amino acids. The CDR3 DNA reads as TGTGCCAGCAGTTATGAGCAGGGAGGGCCTGGGGCCAACGTCCTGACTTTC. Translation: CASSYEQGGPGANVLTF.

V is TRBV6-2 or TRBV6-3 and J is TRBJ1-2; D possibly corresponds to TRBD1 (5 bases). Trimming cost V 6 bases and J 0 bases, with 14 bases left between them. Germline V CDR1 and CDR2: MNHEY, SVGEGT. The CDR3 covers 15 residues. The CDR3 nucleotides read TGTGCCAGCAGGTCAACAGGTCGAGCTAACTATGGCTACACCTTC. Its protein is CASRSTGRANYGYTF.

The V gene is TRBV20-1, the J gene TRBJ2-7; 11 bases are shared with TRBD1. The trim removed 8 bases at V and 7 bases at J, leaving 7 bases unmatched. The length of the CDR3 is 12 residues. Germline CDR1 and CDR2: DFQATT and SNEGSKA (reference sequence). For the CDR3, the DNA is TGCAGTTGCGGACAGGGGGCGCGAGAGCAGTACTTC. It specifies CSCGQGAREQYF.

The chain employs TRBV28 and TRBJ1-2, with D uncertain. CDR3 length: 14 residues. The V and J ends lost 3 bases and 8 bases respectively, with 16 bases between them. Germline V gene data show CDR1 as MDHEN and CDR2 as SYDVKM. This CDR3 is CASSFLVGIGGYTF. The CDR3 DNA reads TGTGCCAGCAGTTTTTTGGTAGGCATTGGGGGCTACACCTTC.

In DNA form, the CDR3 reads TGTGCCAGCAGCTTAACCGCAGGGAACTATGGCTACACCTTC. Translating gives CASSLTAGNYGYTF. The chain joins TRBV7-3 to TRBJ1-2; D possibly corresponds to TRBD1 (5 bases). V lost 0 bases and J 2 bases, leaving 7 bases between the germline ends. The CDR3 loop spans 14 amino acids. Germline-derived CDR1 and CDR2 are SGHTA and FQGTGA.

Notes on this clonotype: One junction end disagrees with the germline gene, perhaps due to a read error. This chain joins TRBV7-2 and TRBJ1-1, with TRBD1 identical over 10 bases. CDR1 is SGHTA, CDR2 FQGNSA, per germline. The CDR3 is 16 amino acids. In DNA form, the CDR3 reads TGTGCCACCAGCCCCGGGGACAGGGGAGTTGGCACTGAAGCTTTCTTT. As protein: CATSPGDRGVGTEAFF.

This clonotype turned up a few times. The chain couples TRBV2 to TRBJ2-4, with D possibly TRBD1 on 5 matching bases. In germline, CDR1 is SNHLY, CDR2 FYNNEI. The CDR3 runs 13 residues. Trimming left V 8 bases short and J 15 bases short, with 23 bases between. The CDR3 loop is CASSTNLDKPRYF. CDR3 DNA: TGTGCCAGCTCGACCAATTTGGACAAGCCTCGGTACTTC. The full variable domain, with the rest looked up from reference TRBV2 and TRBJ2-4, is EPEVTQTPSHQVTQMGQEVILRCVPISNHLYFYWYRQILGQKVEFLVSFYNNEISEKSEIFDDQFSVERPDGSNFTLKIRSTKLEDSAMYFCASSTNLDKPRYFGAGTRLSVL.

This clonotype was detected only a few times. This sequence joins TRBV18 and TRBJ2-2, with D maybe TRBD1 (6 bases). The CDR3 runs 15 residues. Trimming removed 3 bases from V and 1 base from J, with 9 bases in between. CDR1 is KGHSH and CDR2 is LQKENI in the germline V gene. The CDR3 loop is CASSPDSLNTGELFF. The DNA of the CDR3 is TGTGCCAGCTCACCGGACAGCTTGAACACCGGGGAGCTGTTTTTT.

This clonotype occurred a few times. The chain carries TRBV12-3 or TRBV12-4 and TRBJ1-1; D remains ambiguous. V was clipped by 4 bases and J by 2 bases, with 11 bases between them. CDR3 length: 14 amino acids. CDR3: CASSSAAKNTEAFF. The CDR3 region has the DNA TGTGCCAGCAGTTCTGCGGCCAAAAACACTGAAGCTTTCTTT.

The CDR3, as DNA: TGTGCCAGCAGTTACGGCGGGAGGGACTACAATGAGCAGTTCTTC. Translating gives CASSYGGRDYNEQFF. The chain uses TRBV6-2 or TRBV6-3 and TRBJ2-1, with 9 bases aligning to TRBD2. Trimming removed 2 bases from V and 3 bases from J; junction bases left unmatched: 2. Germline V gives CDR1 MNHEY, CDR2 SVGEGT. The CDR3 contains 15 residues.

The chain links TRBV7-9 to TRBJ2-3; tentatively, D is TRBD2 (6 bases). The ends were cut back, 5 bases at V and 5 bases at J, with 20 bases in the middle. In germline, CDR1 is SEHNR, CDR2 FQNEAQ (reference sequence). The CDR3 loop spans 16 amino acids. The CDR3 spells CASSLLGWRREDTQYF. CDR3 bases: TGTGCCAGCAGCCTTCTTGGATGGCGGAGGGAAGATACGCAGTATTTT. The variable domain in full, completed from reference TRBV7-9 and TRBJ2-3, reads DTGVSQNPRHKITKRGQNVTFRCDPISEHNRLYWYRQTLGQGPEFLTYFQNEAQLEKSRLLSDRFSAERPKGSFSTLEIQRTEQGDSAMYLCASSLLGWRREDTQYFGPGTRLTVL.

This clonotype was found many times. In DNA form, the CDR3 reads TGTGCCAGCAGCTTAACTATGCCAATGAACACCGGGGAGCTGTTTTTT. Protein product: CASSLTMPMNTGELFF. This sequence joins TRBV7-3 and TRBJ2-2; no reliable D call. From germline, CDR1 is SGHTA and CDR2 FQGTGA. This CDR3 is 16 amino acids long. Trimming removed 0 bases at V and 1 base at J, with 9 bases between.

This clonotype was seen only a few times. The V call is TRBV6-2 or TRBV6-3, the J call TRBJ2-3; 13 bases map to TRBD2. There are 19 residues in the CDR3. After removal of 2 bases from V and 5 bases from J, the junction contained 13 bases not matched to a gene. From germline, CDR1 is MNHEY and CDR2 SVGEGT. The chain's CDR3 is CASSYPTSGRAEAGDTQYF. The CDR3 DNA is TGTGCCAGCAGTTACCCCACTAGCGGGAGGGCCGAGGCCGGAGATACGCAGTATTTT.

The CDR3 is CASSLRGDPYEQYF. The CDR3 DNA reads as TGTGCCAGCAGTTTACGGGGGGACCCCTACGAGCAGTACTTC. The J gene is TRBJ2-7, the V gene TRBV6-5; 7 bases agree with TRBD2. Per germline, CDR1 MNHEY and CDR2 SVGAGI. The CDR3 is 14 amino acids. V gave up 4 bases and J gave up 2 bases; unmatched junction bases: 5.

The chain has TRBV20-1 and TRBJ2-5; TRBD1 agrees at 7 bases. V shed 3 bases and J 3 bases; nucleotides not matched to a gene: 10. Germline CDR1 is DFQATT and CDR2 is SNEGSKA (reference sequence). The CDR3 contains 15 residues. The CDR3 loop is CSASKGASMEETQYF. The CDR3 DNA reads TGCAGTGCTAGTAAGGGGGCTTCGATGGAAGAGACCCAGTACTTC.

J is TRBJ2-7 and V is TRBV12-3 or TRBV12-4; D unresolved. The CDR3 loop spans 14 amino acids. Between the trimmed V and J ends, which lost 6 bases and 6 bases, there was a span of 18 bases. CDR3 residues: CASSPLGPGSEQYF. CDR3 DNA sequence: TGTGCCAGCAGCCCCCTAGGGCCCGGATCCGAGCAGTACTTC.

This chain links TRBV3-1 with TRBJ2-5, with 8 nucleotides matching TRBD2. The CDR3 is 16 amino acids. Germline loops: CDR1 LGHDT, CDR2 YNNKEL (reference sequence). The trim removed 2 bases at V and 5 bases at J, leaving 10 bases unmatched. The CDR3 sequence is CASSQSWSGRGETQYF. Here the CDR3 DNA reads TGTGCCAGCAGCCAATCGTGGAGCGGGAGAGGCGAGACCCAGTACTTC.

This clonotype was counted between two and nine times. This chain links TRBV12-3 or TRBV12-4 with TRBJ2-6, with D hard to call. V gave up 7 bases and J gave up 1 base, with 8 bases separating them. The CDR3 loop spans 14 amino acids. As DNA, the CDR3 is TGTGCCAGCACCTTGGATTCTGGGGCCAACGTCCTGACTTTC. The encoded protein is CASTLDSGANVLTF.

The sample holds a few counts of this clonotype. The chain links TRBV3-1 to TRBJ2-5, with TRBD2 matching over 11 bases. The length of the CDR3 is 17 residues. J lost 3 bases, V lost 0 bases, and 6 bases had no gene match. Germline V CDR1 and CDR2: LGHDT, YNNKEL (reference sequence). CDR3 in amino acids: CASSQDPGLAGEETQYF. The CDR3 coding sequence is TGTGCCAGCAGCCAAGACCCCGGACTAGCGGGCGAAGAGACCCAGTACTTC.

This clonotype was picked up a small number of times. As DNA, the CDR3 is TGTGCCACCGGGGACAGGGGAAACACTGAAGCTTTCTTT. It encodes CATGDRGNTEAFF. The chain employs TRBV24-1 and TRBJ1-1; 10 positions agree with TRBD1. Germline-derived CDR1 and CDR2 are KGHDR and SFDVKD. The CDR3 has 13 residues. Losses at the gene ends were 9 bases for V and 2 bases for J; bases not matched to a gene: 2.

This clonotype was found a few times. CDR3 in DNA: TGCGCCAGCAGCCCAGGACTGCCGATTAATTCACCCCTCCACTTT. It encodes CASSPGLPINSPLHF. This sequence joins TRBV5-1 and TRBJ1-6; D uncertain. The V gene lost 4 bases and the J gene lost 6 bases, with 14 bases spanning the gap. The CDR3 runs 15 residues. The germline gives CDR1 SGHRS, CDR2 YFSETQ.

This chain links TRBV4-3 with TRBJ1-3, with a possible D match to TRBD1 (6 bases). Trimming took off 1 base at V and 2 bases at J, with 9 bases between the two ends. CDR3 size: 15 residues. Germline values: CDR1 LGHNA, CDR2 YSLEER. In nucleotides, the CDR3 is TGCGCCAGCAGCCAAGCGGGGGGCGCTGGAAACACCATATATTTT. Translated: CASSQAGGAGNTIYF.

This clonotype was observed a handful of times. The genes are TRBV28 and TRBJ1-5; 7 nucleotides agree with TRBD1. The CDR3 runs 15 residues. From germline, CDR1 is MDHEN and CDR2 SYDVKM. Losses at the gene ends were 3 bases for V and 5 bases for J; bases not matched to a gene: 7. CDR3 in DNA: TGTGCCAGCAGTTTCCTTCAGGGGGGCTATCAGCCCCAGCATTTT. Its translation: CASSFLQGGYQPQHF.

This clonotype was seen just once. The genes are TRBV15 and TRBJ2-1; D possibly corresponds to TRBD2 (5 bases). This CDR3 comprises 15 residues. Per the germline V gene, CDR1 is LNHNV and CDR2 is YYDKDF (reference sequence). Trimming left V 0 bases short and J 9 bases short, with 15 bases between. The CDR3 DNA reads TGTGCCACCAGCAGAGATCGAAGGGAGCTGAGTGAGCAGTTCTTC. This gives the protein CATSRDRRELSEQFF.

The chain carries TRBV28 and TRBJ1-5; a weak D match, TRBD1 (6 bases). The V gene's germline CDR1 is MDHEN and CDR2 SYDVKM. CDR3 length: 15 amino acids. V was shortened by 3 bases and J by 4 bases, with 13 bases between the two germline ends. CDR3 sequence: CASSFHQGRNQPQHF. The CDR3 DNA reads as TGTGCCAGCAGTTTTCACCAGGGGCGGAATCAGCCCCAGCATTTT.

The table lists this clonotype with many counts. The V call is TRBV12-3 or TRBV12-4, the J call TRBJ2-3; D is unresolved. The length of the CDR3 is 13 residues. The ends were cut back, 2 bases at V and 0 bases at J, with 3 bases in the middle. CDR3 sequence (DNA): TGTGCCAGCAGTTTATGGAGCACAGATACGCAGTATTTT. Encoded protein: CASSLWSTDTQYF.

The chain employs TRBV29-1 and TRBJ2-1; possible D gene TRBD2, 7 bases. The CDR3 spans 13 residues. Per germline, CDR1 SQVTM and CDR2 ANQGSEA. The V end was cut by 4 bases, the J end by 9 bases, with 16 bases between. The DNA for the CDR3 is TGCAGCGTTGCGGGGGGCGGCCCTGGTGAGCAGTTCTTC. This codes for CSVAGGGPGEQFF.

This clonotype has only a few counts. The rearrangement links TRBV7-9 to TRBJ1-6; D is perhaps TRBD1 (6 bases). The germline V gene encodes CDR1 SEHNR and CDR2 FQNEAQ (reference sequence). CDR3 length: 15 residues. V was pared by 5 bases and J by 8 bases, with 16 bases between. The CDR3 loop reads CASSQRRGRDSPLHF. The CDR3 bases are TGTGCCAGCAGCCAACGCAGGGGCCGGGATTCACCCCTCCACTTT.

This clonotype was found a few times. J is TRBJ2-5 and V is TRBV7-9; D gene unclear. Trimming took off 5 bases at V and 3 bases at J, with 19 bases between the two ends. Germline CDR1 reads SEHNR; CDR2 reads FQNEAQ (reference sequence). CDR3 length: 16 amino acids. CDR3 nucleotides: TGTGCCAGCAGCCGAAAACATAAAGCCCTGAAAGAGACCCAGTACTTC. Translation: CASSRKHKALKETQYF.